The 19 T cell receptor beta chains below were found in one sample sequenced in a study of T cell responses to AZD1222 COVID-19 vaccine (dated by TCRdb to 2020 to 2023). Receptor amplification or capture employed the immunoSEQ multiplex PCR assay. Held by TCRdb, this immuneACCESS table contains in-frame sequences only and omits some clones. Under half of the omission traces to an unresolved V gene where checked; the cause of the rest is unknown. For this sample there are about 140,000 clones; 80% to 95% appear just once. Of the sample, around 2.7% is held by the ten largest clones. The time point tag for this specimen amounts to: baseline before first vaccination. Specimen: peripheral blood, collected on day 0 of AZD1222 vaccination. The receptors come from an adult in good health.

The chain uses TRBV11-2 and TRBJ1-1; D not resolved. The CDR3 spans 12 residues. The germline V gene encodes CDR1 SGHAT and CDR2 FQNNGV. V was trimmed by 5 bases and J by 5 bases, leaving 9 bases between them. The CDR3 nucleotides are TGTGCCAGCAGCCAACCAGGAACTGAAGCTTTCTTT. It translates to CASSQPGTEAFF.

CDR3 protein: CASTHTGFGLNYGYTF. CDR3 nucleotides: TGTGCCAGCACCCATACCGGTTTTGGCCTGAACTATGGCTACACCTTC. This chain uses TRBV7-2 with TRBJ1-2, with D uncertain. The germline V gene has CDR1 SGHTA and CDR2 FQGNSA. The CDR3 runs 16 residues. Trimming removed 7 bases from V and 2 bases from J, with 20 bases in between.

Only one count was recorded for this clone. The CDR3 DNA follows: TGTGCCAGCGGACAAAAACAGGAAGCTTTCTTT. The encoded protein is CASGQKQEAFF. The chain uses TRBV5-8 and TRBJ1-1; a weak D match, TRBD1 (5 bases). Germline loops: CDR1 SGHTS, CDR2 YDEGEE. The CDR3 is 11 residues long. The ends were cut back, 7 bases at V and 8 bases at J, with 12 bases in the middle.

The count of this clone is one. V and J are TRBV7-9 and TRBJ2-3; 9 bases agree with TRBD2. V was clipped by 1 base and J by 0 bases; unmatched bases: 2. Germline values: CDR1 SEHNR, CDR2 FQNEAQ (reference sequence). This CDR3 contains 16 residues. CDR3 protein: CASSLGLAESTDTQYF. DNA for the CDR3: TGTGCCAGCAGCTTAGGACTAGCGGAGAGCACAGATACGCAGTATTTT.

The chain employs TRBV5-1 and TRBJ1-3; no firm D call. Germline lookup yields CDR1 SGHRS and CDR2 YFSETQ. The CDR3 runs to 14 residues. With 0 bases removed from V and 2 bases from J, the gap between germline ends came to 6 bases. CDR3 loop: CASSLAPTGNTIYF. CDR3 DNA: TGCGCCAGCAGCTTGGCCCCCACTGGAAACACCATATATTTT.

The chain has TRBV28 and TRBJ2-5; D gene uncertain. With 7 bases removed from V and 5 bases from J, the gap between germline ends came to 8 bases. Germline-derived CDR1 and CDR2 are MDHEN and SYDVKM. The CDR3 is 11 amino acids. This chain's CDR3 is CASIVGETQYF. CDR3 DNA: TGTGCCAGCATCGTTGGGGAGACCCAGTACTTC.

In its sample, this clone was seen once. The rearrangement uses TRBV4-2 and TRBJ2-4; D remains ambiguous. The germline V gene encodes CDR1 LGHNA and CDR2 YNFKEQ. The V end was cut by 0 bases, the J end by 4 bases, with 4 bases between. CDR3 size: 13 residues. The CDR3 sequence: CASSQDMKNIQYF. CDR3 in DNA: TGTGCCAGCAGCCAAGATATGAAAAACATTCAGTACTTC.

The chain carries TRBV24-1 and TRBJ2-5; D call uncertain. The CDR3 consists of 13 residues. CDR1 and CDR2 (germline): KGHDR, SFDVKD. Trimming removed 3 bases from V and 9 bases from J, with 13 bases in between. CDR3 region: CATSDATKQAQYF. The CDR3 DNA sequence: TGTGCCACCAGTGATGCGACAAAGCAGGCCCAGTACTTC.

This clone appeared once. The chain employs TRBV6-1 and TRBJ1-2; D call uncertain. The length of the CDR3 is 13 residues. Looked up from germline, CDR1 is MNHNS and CDR2 is SASEGT. V shed 2 bases and J shed 1 base, with 5 bases lying between them. In nucleotides, the CDR3 is TGTGCCAGCAGTGAACTCAATAACTATGGCTACACCTTC. Protein sequence: CASSELNNYGYTF.

This chain links TRBV5-8 with TRBJ1-5, with a tentative D call TRBD1 (5 bases). The CDR3 is 15 amino acids. The V end was cut by 4 bases, the J end by 2 bases, with 13 bases between. Germline V lookup: CDR1 SGHTS, CDR2 YDEGEE. DNA of the CDR3: TGTGCCAGCAGCGGGGGGTGGGGCGGCAATCAGCCCCAGCATTTT. This translates into CASSGGWGGNQPQHF.

The rearrangement uses TRBV3-1 (or the pseudogene TRBV3-2) and TRBJ1-6, with D unclear. The CDR3 is made up of 15 amino acids. Germline CDR1 and CDR2: LGHDT and YNNKEL (reference sequence). V was clipped by 2 bases and J by 8 bases, with 13 bases between them. The CDR3 region is CASSQLGRVDSPLHF. In nucleotides, the CDR3 is TGTGCCAGCAGCCAACTAGGGAGGGTGGATTCACCCCTCCACTTT.

This sequence joins TRBV11-3 and TRBJ2-5, with 9 bases fitting TRBD2. Germline CDR1 SGHNT, CDR2 YENEEA. V dropped 5 bases and J dropped 6; count of bases not matched to a gene: 10. The CDR3 has 15 residues. CDR3 nucleotides: TGTGCCAGCAGCCTGGATGGGACTAGCAGGAAGACCCAGTACTTC. Protein: CASSLDGTSRKTQYF.

The V gene is TRBV11-3, the J gene TRBJ2-5, with D perhaps TRBD1 (6 bases). Trimming left V 1 base short and J 1 base short, with 13 bases between. Germline loops: CDR1 SGHNT, CDR2 YENEEA. The CDR3 contains 16 residues. CDR3 protein: CASSLAPSDSQETQYF. CDR3 nucleotides: TGTGCCAGCAGCTTAGCCCCCTCGGACAGCCAAGAGACCCAGTACTTC.

This clone occurred once. V gene TRBV27 combines with J gene TRBJ2-7; D is unclear. Trimming stripped 5 bases from V and 4 bases from J, with 15 bases between. This CDR3 is built from 14 residues. From germline, CDR1 is MNHEY and CDR2 SMNVEV (reference sequence). Here the CDR3 reads CASSPTAGLYEQYF. DNA for the CDR3: TGTGCCAGCAGTCCAACCGCCGGGCTTTACGAGCAGTACTTC.

The rearrangement links TRBV5-8 to TRBJ1-2; 8 nucleotides line up with TRBD1. The CDR3 contains 16 residues. The V gene end was trimmed by 0 bases and the J gene end by 8 bases; junction bases not matched to a gene: 12. Germline V gene sequence: CDR1 SGHTS, CDR2 YDEGEE. Here the CDR3 DNA reads TGTGCCAGCAGCTTGGCCCGCGGGACAGGCAGCTGGGGCTACACCTTC. Translation: CASSLARGTGSWGYTF.

The V and J genes are TRBV2 and TRBJ1-5, with TRBD1 matching 8 bases. V dropped 8 bases and J dropped 9; count of bases not matched to a gene: 9. CDR1 and CDR2 (germline): SNHLY, FYNNEI. The CDR3 has 13 amino acids. The CDR3: CASGGTGSPPQHF. CDR3 DNA: TGTGCCAGCGGCGGGACAGGAAGCCCGCCCCAGCATTTT. The full variable domain, with the rest looked up from reference TRBV2 and TRBJ1-5, is EPEVTQTPSHQVTQMGQEVILRCVPISNHLYFYWYRQILGQKVEFLVSFYNNEISEKSEIFDDQFSVERPDGSNFTLKIRSTKLEDSAMYFCASGGTGSPPQHFGDGTRLSIL.

The chain recombines TRBV5-1 with TRBJ1-5; no definite D call. The CDR3 length is 15 residues. The V gene's germline CDR1 is SGHRS and CDR2 YFSETQ. Trimming removed 4 bases from V and 5 bases from J, with 16 bases in between. The DNA for the CDR3 is TGCGCCAGCAGCGTGGAGTCCGGGTGGGATCAGCCCCAGCATTTT. Translating it yields CASSVESGWDQPQHF.

The rearrangement joins TRBV6-5 to TRBJ2-7; D may match TRBD1 or TRBD2 (5 bases each). Germline loops: CDR1 MNHEY, CDR2 SVGAGI. V lost 2 bases and J lost 2, with 10 bases in between. The CDR3 runs 14 residues. CDR3 sequence: CASSYSGHTYEQYF. CDR3 nucleotide sequence: TGTGCCAGCAGTTACAGCGGACATACCTACGAGCAGTACTTC.

The J gene is TRBJ2-7, the V gene TRBV28; 8 bases fit TRBD1. Germline assignment: CDR1 MDHEN and CDR2 SYDVKM. V lost 6 bases, J lost 0 bases, and 7 bases stayed unmatched. The CDR3 spans 15 residues. The CDR3 region is CASSIWTGSSYEQYF. Here the CDR3 DNA reads TGTGCCAGCAGCATTTGGACAGGGAGCTCCTACGAGCAGTACTTC. Supplemented by reference TRBV28 and TRBJ2-7, the full variable domain reads DVKVTQSSRYLVKRTGEKVFLECVQDMDHENMFWYRQDPGLGLRLIYFSYDVKMKEKGDIPEGYSVSREKKERFSLILESASTNQTSMYLCASSIWTGSSYEQYFGPGTRLTVT.